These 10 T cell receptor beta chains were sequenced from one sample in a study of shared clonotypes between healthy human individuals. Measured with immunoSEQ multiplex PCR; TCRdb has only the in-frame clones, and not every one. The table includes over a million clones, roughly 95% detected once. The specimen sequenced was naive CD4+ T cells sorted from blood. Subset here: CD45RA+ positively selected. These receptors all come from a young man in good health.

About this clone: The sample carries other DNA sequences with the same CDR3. The CDR3 nucleotides are TGTGCCAGCAGTTTAGGCTCCGCCTACGAGCAGTACTTC. It translates to CASSLGSAYEQYF. The rearrangement joins TRBV28 to TRBJ2-7, with D unclear. CDR3 length: 13 residues. V gave up 2 bases and J gave up 2 bases, with 7 bases separating them. The germline gives CDR1 MDHEN, CDR2 SYDVKM.

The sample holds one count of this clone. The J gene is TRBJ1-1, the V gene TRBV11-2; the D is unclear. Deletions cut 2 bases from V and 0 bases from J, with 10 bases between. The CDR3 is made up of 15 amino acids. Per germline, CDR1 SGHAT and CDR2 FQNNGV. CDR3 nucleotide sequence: TGTGCCAGCAGCTTATTTCCGTTCATGAACACTGAAGCTTTCTTT. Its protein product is CASSLFPFMNTEAFF.

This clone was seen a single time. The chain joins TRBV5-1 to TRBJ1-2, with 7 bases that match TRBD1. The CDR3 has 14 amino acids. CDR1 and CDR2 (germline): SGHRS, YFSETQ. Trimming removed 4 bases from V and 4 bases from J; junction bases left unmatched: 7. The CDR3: CASSPGTASYGYTF. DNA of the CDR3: TGCGCCAGCAGCCCCGGGACAGCGAGCTATGGCTACACCTTC.

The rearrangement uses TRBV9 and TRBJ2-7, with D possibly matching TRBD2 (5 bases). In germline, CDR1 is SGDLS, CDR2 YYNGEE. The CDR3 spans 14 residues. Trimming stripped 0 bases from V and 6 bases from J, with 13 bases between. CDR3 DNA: TGTGCCAGCAGCGTAGTGGGAGAGCGGACCGAGCAGTACTTC. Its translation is CASSVVGERTEQYF.

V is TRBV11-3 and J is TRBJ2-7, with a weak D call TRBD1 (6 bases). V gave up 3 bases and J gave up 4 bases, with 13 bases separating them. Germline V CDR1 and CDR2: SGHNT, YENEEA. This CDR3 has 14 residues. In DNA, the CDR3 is TGTGCCAGCAGCTTTTCAGGGGCCGGTTACGAGCAGTACTTC. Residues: CASSFSGAGYEQYF.

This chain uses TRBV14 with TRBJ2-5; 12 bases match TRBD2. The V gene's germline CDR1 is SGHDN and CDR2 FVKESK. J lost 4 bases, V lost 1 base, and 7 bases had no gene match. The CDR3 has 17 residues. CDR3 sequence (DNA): TGTGCCAGCAGCCAAGGACTAGCGGGAGTGAATCGAGAGACCCAGTACTTC. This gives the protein CASSQGLAGVNRETQYF.

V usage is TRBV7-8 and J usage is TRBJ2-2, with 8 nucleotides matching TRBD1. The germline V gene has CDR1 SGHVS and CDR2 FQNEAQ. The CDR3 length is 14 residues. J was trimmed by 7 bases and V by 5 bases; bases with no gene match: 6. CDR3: CASSTDRVIGELFF. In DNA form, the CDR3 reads TGTGCCAGCAGCACGGACAGGGTCATCGGGGAGCTGTTTTTT.

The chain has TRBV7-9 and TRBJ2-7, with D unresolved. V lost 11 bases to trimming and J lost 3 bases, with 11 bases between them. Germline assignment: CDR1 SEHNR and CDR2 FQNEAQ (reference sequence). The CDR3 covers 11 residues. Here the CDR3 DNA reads TGTGCCTCCGCCAAGGTCTACGAGCAGTACTTC. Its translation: CASAKVYEQYF.

In nucleotides, the CDR3 is TGTGCCATCAGTGAGGGGACAGGGGGCAGGGGGACCCAGTACTTC. This codes for CAISEGTGGRGTQYF. The rearrangement uses TRBV10-3 and TRBJ2-5; 12 bases map to TRBD1. CDR3 length: 15 residues. The germline CDR1 and CDR2 sequences are ENHRY and SYGVKD. V was pared by 2 bases and J by 7 bases, with 5 bases of the junction left unmatched.

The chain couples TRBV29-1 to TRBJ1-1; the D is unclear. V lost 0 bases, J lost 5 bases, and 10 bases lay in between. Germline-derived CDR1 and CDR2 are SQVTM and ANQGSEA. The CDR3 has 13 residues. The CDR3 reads CSVEDPGRTEAFF. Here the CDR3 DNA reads TGCAGCGTTGAAGATCCGGGGAGGACTGAAGCTTTCTTT.